What follows describes a single TCR beta chain. This entry is derived from a study of blood T cell repertoires in COVID-19. Study information: Collection of acute and convalescent COVID-19 samples took place in the United States, Italy and Spain. The analysed material was cDNA or gDNA that came from T cells, B-cell-depleted T cells, or PBMCs.

V gave up 8 bases and J gave up 0 bases, with 11 bases separating them. Looked up from germline, CDR1 is MDHEN and CDR2 is SYDVKM. The CDR3 length is 14 residues. Per the authors' pipeline: Reference gene primer amplification in the assay estimated nucleated cell counts. Assay: immunoSEQ multiplex PCR; the TCRdb copy retains only in-frame clones and omits some. The DNA was the basis for D and trimming; V, J and clone size are from that table. The sample comprises some 250,000 clones, 82% of which are singletons, and roughly 3.2% rests with the top ten. The receptor was isolated from a woman under 30 with acute or convalescent COVID-19. The genes are TRBV28 and TRBJ1-3; D perhaps matches TRBD1 (5 bases). Sequenced: peripheral blood. The CDR3 DNA reads as TGTGCCAGCGAAGCAGGGTTCTCTGGAAACACCATATATTTT. It is translated as CASEAGFSGNTIYF.